These T cell receptor beta chains were read from a single sample in a study of technical replicates of blood from four donors. Clones were sequenced by immunoSEQ multiplex PCR, and TCRdb holds only the in-frame ones, with some missing. The repertoire includes about 83,000 clones, roughly 94% of them detected once, and 0.2% to 0.3% sits in the top ten. The sequenced sample consisted of T cells isolated from PBMCs. Every receptor here comes from a human donor in good health. CDR3s include the opening cysteine and the closing phenylalanine or tryptophan. A D gene is named only where the DNA matches it firmly. Size is omitted from some rows. Given values are once, few, many or a class for expanded clones.

V: TRBV10-3
size: NA
J: TRBJ1-1
D: NA
CDR3: CAIKVGRDNTEAFF
DNA: TGTGCCATCAAGGTCGGGCGGGACAACACTGAAGCTTTCTTT

V: TRBV10-2
size: NA
J: TRBJ2-1
D: TRBD1
CDR3: CASSDLDRANEQFF
DNA: TGCGCCAGCAGTGACTTGGACAGGGCGAATGAGCAGTTCTTC

V: TRBV7-9
size: once
J: TRBJ2-7
D: NA
CDR3: CASSLDRRIGHEQYF
DNA: TGTGCCAGCAGCTTAGACAGGCGGATCGGGCACGAGCAGTACTTC

V: TRBV19
size: NA
J: TRBJ1-3
D: NA
CDR3: CASSISATNSGNTIYF
DNA: TGTGCCAGTAGTATATCCGCAACAAACTCTGGAAACACCATATATTTT

V: TRBV6-1
size: NA
J: TRBJ1-2
D: TRBD1
CDR3: CASSEEGGWGAIYGYTF
DNA: TGTGCCAGCAGTGAAGAAGGGGGCTGGGGGGCTATCTATGGCTACACCTTC

V: TRBV5-1
size: NA
J: TRBJ1-1
D: NA
CDR3: CASSLGFRGLNTEAFF
DNA: TGCGCCAGCAGCTTGGGGTTCCGAGGGTTGAACACTGAAGCTTTCTTT

V: TRBV6-1
size: NA
J: TRBJ1-1
D: NA
CDR3: CASSIVITGNTEAFF
DNA: TGTGCCAGCAGTATAGTCATCACAGGGAACACTGAAGCTTTCTTT

V: TRBV5-1
size: NA
J: TRBJ2-1
D: TRBD1
CDR3: CASSRINTGGYSYNEQFF
DNA: TGCGCCAGCAGCAGGATAAACACAGGGGGCTACTCCTACAATGAGCAGTTCTTC

V: TRBV27
size: NA
J: TRBJ2-5
D: NA
CDR3: CASSSRGRLRQETQYF
DNA: TGTGCCAGCAGCTCCAGGGGTAGACTTCGACAAGAGACCCAGTACTTC

V: TRBV6-6
size: NA
J: TRBJ1-1
D: NA
CDR3: CASSYWTDLNTEAFF
DNA: TGTGCCAGCAGCTACTGGACAGACCTGAACACTGAAGCTTTCTTT

V: TRBV5-4
size: NA
J: TRBJ2-5
D: TRBD2
CDR3: CASRDSGSLETQYF
DNA: TGTGCCAGCAGAGATAGCGGGAGCTTAGAGACCCAGTACTTC

V: TRBV13
size: few
J: TRBJ1-1
D: NA
CDR3: CASSVGQLNTEAFF
DNA: TGTGCCAGCAGCGTTGGACAGTTGAACACTGAAGCTTTCTTT

V: TRBV29-1
size: NA
J: TRBJ1-1
D: NA
CDR3: CSVADTEAFF
DNA: TGCAGCGTTGCAGACACTGAAGCTTTCTTT

V: TRBV7-2
size: NA
J: TRBJ2-2
D: NA
CDR3: CASSLGGVGELFF
DNA: TGTGCCAGCAGCTTAGGGGGGGTGGGGGAGCTGTTTTTT

V: TRBV19
size: NA
J: TRBJ1-5
D: TRBD1
CDR3: CASTVSGTAFGGNQPQHF
DNA: TGTGCCAGTACCGTTTCCGGGACAGCCTTCGGTGGCAATCAGCCCCAGCATTTT

V: TRBV4-1
size: NA
J: TRBJ1-4
D: TRBD1
CDR3: CASSQRQGSLQRFF
DNA: TGCGCCAGCAGCCAGAGACAGGGTAGTCTGCAGAGGTTTTTT

V: TRBV6-1
size: once
J: TRBJ2-2
D: NA
CDR3: CASSGLGHSRDTGELFF
DNA: TGTGCCAGCAGTGGCCTGGGACACTCGAGAGACACCGGGGAGCTGTTTTTT

V: TRBV2
size: NA
J: TRBJ2-7
D: NA
CDR3: CASREGLAYEQYF
DNA: TGTGCCAGCAGGGAGGGACTTGCCTACGAGCAGTACTTC

V: TRBV4-1
size: NA
J: TRBJ1-1
D: NA
CDR3: CASSPRLAPNTEAFF
DNA: TGCGCCAGCAGCCCCCGACTAGCCCCGAACACTGAAGCTTTCTTT

V: TRBV7-9
size: NA
J: TRBJ2-5
D: NA
CDR3: CASSPFGGEETQYF
DNA: TGTGCCAGCAGCCCTTTTGGAGGGGAAGAGACCCAGTACTTC

V: TRBV7-3
size: NA
J: TRBJ2-1
D: TRBD2
CDR3: CASSLHLAGGRANEQFF
DNA: TGTGCCAGCAGCTTACACCTAGCGGGGGGGCGGGCCAATGAGCAGTTCTTC

V: TRBV21-1
size: NA
J: TRBJ1-1
D: NA
CDR3: CASSSNDTGAGTEAFF
DNA: TGTGCCAGCAGCTCAAACGATACAGGGGCGGGCACTGAAGCTTTCTTT

V: TRBV23-1
size: NA
J: TRBJ2-2
D: TRBD1
CDR3: CASSLKQGGLGELFF
DNA: TGCGCCAGCAGTCTTAAACAGGGGGGACTCGGGGAGCTGTTTTTT

V: TRBV27
size: NA
J: TRBJ2-1
D: TRBD2
CDR3: CASRYKGLAGGANEQFF
DNA: TGTGCCAGCAGGTATAAAGGACTAGCGGGGGGTGCCAATGAGCAGTTCTTC

V: TRBV18
size: NA
J: TRBJ2-3
D: TRBD2
CDR3: CASSRTSLSTDTQYF
DNA: TGTGCCAGCTCCCGGACTAGTCTAAGCACAGATACGCAGTATTTT

V: TRBV5-1
size: NA
J: TRBJ2-2
D: NA
CDR3: CASSLEVTGNTGELFF
DNA: TGCGCCAGCAGCTTGGAGGTGACAGGGAACACCGGGGAGCTGTTTTTT

V: TRBV7-3
size: once
J: TRBJ1-1
D: NA
CDR3: CASSLLGTAYSKVVNTEAFF
DNA: TGTGCCAGCAGCTTATTGGGGACTGCGTACTCTAAAGTAGTTAACACTGAAGCTTTCTTT

V: TRBV7-9
size: NA
J: TRBJ1-1
D: NA
CDR3: CASSLGTVNTEAFF
DNA: TGTGCCAGCAGCTTAGGGACAGTGAACACTGAAGCTTTCTTT

V: TRBV9
size: NA
J: TRBJ1-2
D: TRBD1
CDR3: CASSASGTGPYGYTF
DNA: TGTGCCAGCAGCGCGTCCGGGACAGGGCCTTATGGCTACACCTTC

V: TRBV29-1
size: NA
J: TRBJ2-2
D: NA
CDR3: CSVEMPTGSNTGELFF
DNA: TGCAGCGTTGAAATGCCGACAGGATCGAACACCGGGGAGCTGTTTTTT

V: TRBV7-2
size: once
J: TRBJ1-1
D: NA
CDR3: CASSLVGEAFF
DNA: TGTGCCAGCAGCTTAGTCGGTGAAGCTTTCTTT

V: TRBV29-1
size: NA
J: TRBJ2-1
D: TRBD2
CDR3: CSVKAGGLNEQFF
DNA: TGCAGCGTGAAAGCGGGAGGGCTCAATGAGCAGTTCTTC

V: TRBV12-5
size: NA
J: TRBJ1-6
D: TRBD1
CDR3: CASGFGQGGNSPLHF
DNA: TGTGCTAGTGGTTTCGGACAGGGAGGTAATTCACCCCTCCACTTT

V: TRBV28
size: NA
J: TRBJ1-2
D: NA
CDR3: CASGTALRRGGYTF
DNA: TGTGCCAGCGGGACCGCACTTCGGAGGGGTGGCTACACCTTC

V: TRBV5-1
size: NA
J: TRBJ1-6
D: NA
CDR3: CASREETGYSPLHF
DNA: TGCGCCAGCAGGGAAGAGACAGGTTATTCACCCCTCCACTTT

V: TRBV2
size: once
J: TRBJ2-7
D: NA
CDR3: CASKGLAYEQYF
DNA: TGTGCCAGCAAAGGCCTAGCCTACGAGCAGTACTTC

V: TRBV7-9
size: NA
J: TRBJ1-1
D: NA
CDR3: CASSSIAQDSSERNTEAFF
DNA: TGTGCCAGCAGCTCAATAGCCCAGGACAGTTCCGAACGGAACACTGAAGCTTTCTTT